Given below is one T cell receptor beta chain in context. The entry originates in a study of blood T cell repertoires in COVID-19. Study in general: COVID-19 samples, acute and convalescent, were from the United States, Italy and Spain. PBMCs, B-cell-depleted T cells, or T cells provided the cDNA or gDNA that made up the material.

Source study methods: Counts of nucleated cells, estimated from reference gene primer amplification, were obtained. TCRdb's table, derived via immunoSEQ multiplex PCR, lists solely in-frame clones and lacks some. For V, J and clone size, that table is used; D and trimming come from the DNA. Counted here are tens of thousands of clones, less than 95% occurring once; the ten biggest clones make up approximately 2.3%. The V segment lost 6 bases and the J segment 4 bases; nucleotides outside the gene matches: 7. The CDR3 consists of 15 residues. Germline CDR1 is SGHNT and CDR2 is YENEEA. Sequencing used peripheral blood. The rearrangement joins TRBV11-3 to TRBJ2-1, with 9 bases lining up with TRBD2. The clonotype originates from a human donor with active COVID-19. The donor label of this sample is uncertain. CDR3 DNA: TGTGCCAGCAGTCGCGGGGGGGTAACGTACAATGAGCAGTTCTTC. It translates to CASSRGGVTYNEQFF.